The clone carrying this T cell receptor (beta chain) was seen at least ten times. Its matching antigen is unknown. V gave up 4 bases and J gave up 3 bases, with 7 bases separating them. Germline CDR1 is SGHRS and CDR2 is YFSETQ. The CDR3 loop spans 12 amino acids. The data derive from a study of spatial heterogeneity in lung cancer. General study results and limits: For expanded intratumoral alpha and beta TCRs, counts tracked tumor mutation counts. Tumor T cell coverage was estimated at around 7% for alpha and about 13% for beta chains.

Time point of the sample: sample taken at primary tumor resection. Patients with untreated early-stage non-small cell lung cancer, numbering 55 to 75, were the donors. Whole RNA obtained from tumor, nontumor lung or frozen PBMC underwent sequencing without sorting. In the library, each TCR cDNA molecule bore its own unique molecular identifier. A single record per CDR3 protein comes from TCRdb applying MiXCR to the 5' RACE reads. The table includes about 13,000 distinct CDR3 sequences, more than 5.5% detected once. The source is a female donor with early-stage non-small cell lung cancer. Sequencing was performed on lung tumor tissue, taken at surgery. The chain uses TRBV5-1 and TRBJ1-2; no clear D. CDR3 amino acids: CASSEFDYGYTF. In DNA form, the CDR3 reads TGCGCCAGCAGCGAATTTGACTATGGCTACACCTTC.